The rows below give T cell receptor beta chains drawn from one sample of a study of T cell responses to AZD1222 COVID-19 vaccine. Some clones are missing from TCRdb's copy, which holds only in-frame ones; the method was immunoSEQ multiplex PCR. This table has 80,000 or so clones, about 92% appearing once. Here the sequenced sample was peripheral blood, taken 28 days after the second AZD1222 dose. These receptors were taken from an adult who received the AZD1222 COVID-19 vaccine. Each CDR3 is given with its conserved first and last residue. The D gene is left open where the match is weak. Clone size is given for some rows only: seen once, a few or many times, or a class if the clone is expanded.

V gene: TRBV3-1/TRBV3-2
clone size: -
J gene: TRBJ2-1
D gene: TRBD2
CDR3 protein: CASSSTSGENNEQFF
CDR3 DNA: TGTGCCAGCAGCTCAACTAGCGGAGAGAACAATGAGCAGTTCTTC

V gene: TRBV19
clone size: -
J gene: TRBJ1-1
D gene: -
CDR3 protein: CASDGWDNPFF
CDR3 DNA: TGTGCCAGTGATGGTTGGGACAATCCTTTCTTT

V gene: TRBV19
clone size: -
J gene: TRBJ2-3
D gene: -
CDR3 protein: CASAGRQGSDTQYF
CDR3 DNA: TGTGCCAGTGCCGGTCGGCAGGGGTCAGATACGCAGTATTTT

V gene: TRBV11-1
clone size: once
J gene: TRBJ2-5
D gene: -
CDR3 protein: CASSLASYTGETQYF
CDR3 DNA: TGTGCCAGCAGCTTAGCGAGTTATACGGGGGAGACCCAGTACTTC

V gene: TRBV5-4
clone size: -
J gene: TRBJ1-3
D gene: TRBD1
CDR3 protein: CASSPRGQDRNTIYF
CDR3 DNA: TGTGCCAGCAGCCCAAGAGGACAGGATCGAAACACCATATATTTT

V gene: TRBV6-2/TRBV6-3
clone size: -
J gene: TRBJ2-5
D gene: -
CDR3 protein: CASSYSVRETQYF
CDR3 DNA: TGTGCCAGCAGTTACTCCGTTAGGGAGACCCAGTACTTC

V gene: TRBV28
clone size: once
J gene: TRBJ2-3
D gene: TRBD2
CDR3 protein: CASHWGLAGNTDTQYF
CDR3 DNA: TGTGCCAGCCATTGGGGACTAGCGGGGAACACAGATACGCAGTATTTT

V gene: TRBV9
clone size: -
J gene: TRBJ1-6
D gene: -
CDR3 protein: CASSVAMGSGSPLHF
CDR3 DNA: TGTGCCAGCAGCGTAGCTATGGGGTCGGGGTCACCCCTCCACTTT

V gene: TRBV6-2/TRBV6-3
clone size: -
J gene: TRBJ2-4
D gene: TRBD2
CDR3 protein: CASSADSTSGTAKNIQYF
CDR3 DNA: TGTGCCAGCAGTGCCGATTCGACTAGCGGCACAGCCAAAAACATTCAGTACTTC

V gene: TRBV30
clone size: -
J gene: TRBJ1-2
D gene: -
CDR3 protein: CAWSTLGPIPIYGYTF
CDR3 DNA: TGTGCCTGGAGCACACTGGGCCCTATTCCCATCTATGGCTACACCTTC

V gene: TRBV28
clone size: -
J gene: TRBJ1-3
D gene: -
CDR3 protein: CASSLSGNTIYF
CDR3 DNA: TGTGCCAGCAGTTTGTCTGGAAACACCATATATTTT

V gene: TRBV7-8
clone size: -
J gene: TRBJ2-5
D gene: TRBD1
CDR3 protein: CASSLTGGQGAETQYF
CDR3 DNA: TGTGCCAGCAGCTTAACAGGGGGACAGGGGGCAGAGACCCAGTACTTC

V gene: TRBV5-1
clone size: -
J gene: TRBJ1-5
D gene: -
CDR3 protein: CASSISGTYYQPQHF
CDR3 DNA: TGCGCCAGCAGCATCTCCGGGACATACTATCAGCCCCAGCATTTT

V gene: TRBV10-3
clone size: -
J gene: TRBJ2-3
D gene: -
CDR3 protein: CAISFRGERDTQYF
CDR3 DNA: TGTGCCATCAGTTTTCGCGGCGAGAGAGATACGCAGTATTTT

V gene: TRBV10-1
clone size: -
J gene: TRBJ1-5
D gene: -
CDR3 protein: CASSESAGSNQPQHF
CDR3 DNA: TGCGCCAGCAGTGAGTCTGCGGGGAGCAATCAGCCCCAGCATTTT

V gene: TRBV7-9
clone size: -
J gene: TRBJ1-4
D gene: TRBD1
CDR3 protein: CASSDPGQTNEKLFF
CDR3 DNA: TGTGCCAGCAGCGACCCGGGACAGACTAATGAAAAACTGTTTTTT

V gene: TRBV29-1
clone size: -
J gene: TRBJ2-7
D gene: -
CDR3 protein: CSVRHGTVSSYEQYF
CDR3 DNA: TGCAGCGTGCGTCACGGGACGGTCAGCTCCTACGAGCAGTACTTC

V gene: TRBV7-8
clone size: -
J gene: TRBJ2-5
D gene: -
CDR3 protein: CASSLRIPETQYF
CDR3 DNA: TGTGCCAGCAGCTTACGTATTCCAGAGACCCAGTACTTC

V gene: TRBV7-3
clone size: once
J gene: TRBJ1-1
D gene: -
CDR3 protein: CASSLRSGAMNTEAFF
CDR3 DNA: TGTGCCAGCAGCTTAAGGTCAGGGGCAATGAACACTGAAGCTTTCTTT

V gene: TRBV27
clone size: once
J gene: TRBJ2-7
D gene: -
CDR3 protein: CASSLSSRAPYEQYF
CDR3 DNA: TGTGCCAGCAGTTTATCGAGCCGTGCCCCCTACGAGCAGTACTTC

V gene: TRBV19
clone size: -
J gene: TRBJ2-5
D gene: TRBD2
CDR3 protein: CASNPGLAGGPKTQYF
CDR3 DNA: TGTGCCAGTAATCCGGGACTAGCGGGAGGCCCAAAGACCCAGTACTTC

V gene: TRBV6-2/TRBV6-3
clone size: -
J gene: TRBJ2-2
D gene: TRBD2
CDR3 protein: CASSRLGLAGPNTGELFF
CDR3 DNA: TGTGCCAGCAGTCGCCTGGGGCTAGCGGGCCCGAACACCGGGGAGCTGTTTTTT

V gene: TRBV11-2
clone size: -
J gene: TRBJ1-3
D gene: -
CDR3 protein: CASSRTAGVRGNTIYF
CDR3 DNA: TGTGCCAGCAGTCGGACAGCCGGGGTACGCGGAAACACCATATATTTT

V gene: TRBV19
clone size: -
J gene: TRBJ1-3
D gene: -
CDR3 protein: CASSPSGGVNTIYF
CDR3 DNA: TGTGCCAGTAGTCCGTCGGGGGGAGTAAACACCATATATTTT

V gene: TRBV4-1
clone size: -
J gene: TRBJ2-3
D gene: TRBD2
CDR3 protein: CASSHISGRHTDTQYF
CDR3 DNA: TGCGCCAGCAGCCATATTAGCGGGAGGCACACAGATACGCAGTATTTT

V gene: TRBV6-5
clone size: -
J gene: TRBJ2-7
D gene: -
CDR3 protein: CASSPHSYEQYF
CDR3 DNA: TGTGCCAGCAGTCCCCACTCCTACGAGCAGTACTTC

V gene: TRBV7-9
clone size: -
J gene: TRBJ2-7
D gene: TRBD1
CDR3 protein: CASSKPGQGRYEQYF
CDR3 DNA: TGTGCCAGCAGCAAACCGGGACAGGGTCGGTACGAGCAGTACTTC

V gene: TRBV7-9
clone size: -
J gene: TRBJ2-5
D gene: -
CDR3 protein: CASSLVQGLETQYF
CDR3 DNA: TGTGCCAGCAGCTTAGTTCAGGGTCTAGAGACCCAGTACTTC

V gene: TRBV6-2/TRBV6-3
clone size: -
J gene: TRBJ1-1
D gene: -
CDR3 protein: CASSHQTAEGAFF
CDR3 DNA: TGTGCCAGCAGCCACCAGACCGCGGAGGGAGCTTTCTTT

V gene: TRBV27
clone size: -
J gene: TRBJ2-3
D gene: -
CDR3 protein: CASRRVGADTQYF
CDR3 DNA: TGTGCCAGCAGGAGGGTGGGGGCAGATACGCAGTATTTT

V gene: TRBV18
clone size: -
J gene: TRBJ1-3
D gene: TRBD1
CDR3 protein: CASSPKPGQTSGNTIYF
CDR3 DNA: TGTGCCAGCTCACCCAAACCGGGACAGACCTCTGGAAACACCATATATTTT